These T cell receptor beta chains were read from a single sample in a study of cytotoxic CD8 clonotypes in ibrutinib-treated CLL. Clones were read by immunoSEQ multiplex PCR, and TCRdb kept only the in-frame ones, dropping some. This repertoire shows over 130,000 clones, around 81% found once; its top ten account for 7.6%. This material consisted of PBMCs, taken after 36 months of ibrutinib treatment. These receptors all come from a human donor with chronic lymphocytic leukemia. The conserved cysteine and the conserved F or W are not part of the CDR3 here.

V,J,CDR3
TRBV4-1,TRBJ2-7,ASSAPWSGDKYEQY
TRBV9,TRBJ2-7,ASSVVGSLGEQY
TRBV7-8,TRBJ2-7,ASSLLWQPYEQY
TRBV18,TRBJ2-7,ASSPMGQTSYEQY
TRBV18,TRBJ1-1,ASSPPAGGGTEAF
TRBV13,TRBJ2-5,ASSFTGGRETQY
TRBV5-1,TRBJ1-1,ASSLGQVMNTEAF
TRBV30,TRBJ2-1,ARGHNEQF
TRBV9,TRBJ2-2,ASSADPNVAGELF
TRBV28,TRBJ1-5,ASSGSGTGDQPQH
TRBV27,TRBJ2-5,ASSLKQGTETQY
TRBV28,TRBJ1-5,ASRTGGNQPQH
TRBV5-1,TRBJ2-1,ASSAAGSSYNEQF
TRBV6-5,TRBJ2-7,ASSWDMSSYEQY
TRBV6-5,TRBJ1-1,ASSVRDLGAAF
TRBV5-1,TRBJ1-4,ASSLGDGNEKLF
TRBV11-2,TRBJ2-5,ASSPVSGETQY
TRBV6-1,TRBJ1-1,ASRRAGSNTEAF
TRBV6-5,TRBJ2-3,ASSYRRSTDTQY
TRBV5-1,TRBJ1-5,ASSLAEHQPQH
TRBV7-9,TRBJ1-2,ASSSLGQGIYGYT
TRBV5-1,TRBJ1-5,ASSLTGLQPQH
TRBV28,TRBJ2-7,ASSFSRAYEQY
TRBV25-1,TRBJ2-1,ASSESAGNPYNEQF
TRBV30,TRBJ2-7,AWTPQGPGEQY